This paragraph covers one T cell receptor beta chain sequence. Its antigen is undetermined. Germline CDR1 and CDR2: SGHTS and YDEGEE. There are 17 residues in the CDR3. With 6 bases clipped from V and 2 bases from J, the junction kept 16 bases outside the gene matches. The sample comes from a study of T cells in localized non-small cell lung cancer. Generated by immunoSEQ multiplex PCR, the TCRdb table keeps only in-frame clones and is missing some. The table records tens of thousands of clones, 85% to 90% of them present only once. Findings and caveats of the study: Uninvolved adjacent lung had the highest recorded T cell clonality, with tumor below it. Paired adjacent lung recovered a median approximately 57 of the top 100 tumor clones. The tumor had only one region sequenced, so heterogeneity remains possible.

The TCR was taken from a male donor older than 55 with stage III lung adenocarcinoma. Material: peripheral blood, obtained before any cancer treatment. The chain uses TRBV5-8 and TRBJ2-7; 8 positions agree with TRBD2. The CDR3 DNA sequence: TGTGCCAGCACTCTCCCCCGCGGGGGGAGGGCAACCTACGAGCAGTACTTC. It encodes CASTLPRGGRATYEQYF. Looking up the rest from reference TRBV5-8 and TRBJ2-7 gives the full variable domain: EAGVTQSPTHLIKTRGQQATLRCSPISGHTSVYWYQQALGLGLQFLLWYDEGEERNRGNFPPRFSGRQFPNYSSELNVNALELEDSALYLCASTLPRGGRATYEQYFGPGTRLTVT.